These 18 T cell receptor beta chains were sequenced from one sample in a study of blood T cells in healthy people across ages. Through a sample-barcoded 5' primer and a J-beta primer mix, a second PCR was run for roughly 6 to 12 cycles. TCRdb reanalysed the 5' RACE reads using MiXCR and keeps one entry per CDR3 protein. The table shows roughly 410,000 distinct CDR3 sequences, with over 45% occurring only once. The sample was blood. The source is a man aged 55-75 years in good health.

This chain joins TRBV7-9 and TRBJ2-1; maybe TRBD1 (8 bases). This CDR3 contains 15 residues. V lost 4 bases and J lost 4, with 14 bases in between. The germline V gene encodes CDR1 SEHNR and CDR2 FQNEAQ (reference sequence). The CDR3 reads CASSSYRGGYNEQFF. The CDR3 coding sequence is TGTGCCAGCAGCTCGTACAGGGGGGGTTACAATGAGCAGTTCTTC.

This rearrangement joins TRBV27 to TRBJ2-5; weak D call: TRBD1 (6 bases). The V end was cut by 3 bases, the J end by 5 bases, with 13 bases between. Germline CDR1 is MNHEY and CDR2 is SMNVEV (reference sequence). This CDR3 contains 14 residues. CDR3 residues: CASSFQGREETQYF. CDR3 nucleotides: TGTGCCAGCAGTTTCCAGGGGCGCGAGGAGACCCAGTACTTC.

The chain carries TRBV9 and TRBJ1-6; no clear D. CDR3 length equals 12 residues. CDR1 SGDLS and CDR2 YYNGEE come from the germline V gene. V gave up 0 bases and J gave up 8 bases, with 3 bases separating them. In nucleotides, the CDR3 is TGTGCCAGCAGCGTAGCCGATTCACCCCTCCACTTT. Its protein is CASSVADSPLHF.

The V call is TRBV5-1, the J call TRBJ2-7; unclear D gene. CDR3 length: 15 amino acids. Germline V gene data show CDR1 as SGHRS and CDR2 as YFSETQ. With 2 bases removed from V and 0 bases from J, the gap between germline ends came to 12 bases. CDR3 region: CASSFQQHPSYEQYF. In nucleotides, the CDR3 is TGCGCCAGCAGCTTTCAACAGCACCCCTCCTACGAGCAGTACTTC.

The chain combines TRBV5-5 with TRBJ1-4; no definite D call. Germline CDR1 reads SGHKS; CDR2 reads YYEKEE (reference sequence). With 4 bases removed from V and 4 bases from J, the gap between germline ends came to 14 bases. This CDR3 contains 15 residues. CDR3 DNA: TGTGCCAGCAGCCAATTAGGGCGGATTAATGAAAAACTGTTTTTT. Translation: CASSQLGRINEKLFF.

This chain's CDR3 is CASSHRDRRSYEQYF. In DNA form, the CDR3 reads TGTGCCAGCAGCCACCGGGACAGGCGATCCTACGAGCAGTACTTC. The chain has TRBV7-9 and TRBJ2-7, with TRBD1 matching 8 bases. V trimming: 5 bases; J trimming: 1 base; junction bases outside the gene matches: 7. This CDR3 is 15 amino acids long. The germline V gene has CDR1 SEHNR and CDR2 FQNEAQ (reference sequence). The full variable domain, rest sourced from reference TRBV7-9 and TRBJ2-7, is DTGVSQNPRHKITKRGQNVTFRCDPISEHNRLYWYRQTLGQGPEFLTYFQNEAQLEKSRLLSDRFSAERPKGSFSTLEIQRTEQGDSAMYLCASSHRDRRSYEQYFGPGTRLTVT.

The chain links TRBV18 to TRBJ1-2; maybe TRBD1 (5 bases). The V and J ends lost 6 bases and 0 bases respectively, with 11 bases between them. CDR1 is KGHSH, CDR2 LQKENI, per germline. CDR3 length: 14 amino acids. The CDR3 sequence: CASSGQETNYGYTF. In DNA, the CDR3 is TGTGCCAGCTCGGGGCAGGAGACTAACTATGGCTACACCTTC. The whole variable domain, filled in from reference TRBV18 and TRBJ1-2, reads NAGVMQNPRHLVRRRGQEARLRCSPMKGHSHVYWYRQLPEEGLKFMVYLQKENIIDESGMPKERFSAEFPKEGPSILRIQQVVRGDSAAYFCASSGQETNYGYTFGSGTRLTVV.

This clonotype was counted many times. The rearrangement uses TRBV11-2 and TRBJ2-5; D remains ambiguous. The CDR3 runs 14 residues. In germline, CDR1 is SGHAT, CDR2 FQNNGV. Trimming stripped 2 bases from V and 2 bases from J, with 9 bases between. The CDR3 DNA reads TGTGCCAGCAGCTTAAGCCAGGCACAAGAGACCCAGTACTTC. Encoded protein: CASSLSQAQETQYF.

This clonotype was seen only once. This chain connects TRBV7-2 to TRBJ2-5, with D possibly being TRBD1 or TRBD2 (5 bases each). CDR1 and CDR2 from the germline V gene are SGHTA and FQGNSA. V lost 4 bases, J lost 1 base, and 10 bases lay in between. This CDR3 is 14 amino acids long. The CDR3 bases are TGTGCCAGCAGCTCTACGGGGACCCAAGAGACCCAGTACTTC. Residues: CASSSTGTQETQYF.

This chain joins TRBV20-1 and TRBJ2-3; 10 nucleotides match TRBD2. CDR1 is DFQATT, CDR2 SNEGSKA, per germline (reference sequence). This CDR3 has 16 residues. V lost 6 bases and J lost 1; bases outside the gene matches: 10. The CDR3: CSAPIRLAGGTDTQYF. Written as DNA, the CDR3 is TGCAGTGCGCCGATTCGTCTAGCGGGGGGCACAGATACGCAGTATTTT.

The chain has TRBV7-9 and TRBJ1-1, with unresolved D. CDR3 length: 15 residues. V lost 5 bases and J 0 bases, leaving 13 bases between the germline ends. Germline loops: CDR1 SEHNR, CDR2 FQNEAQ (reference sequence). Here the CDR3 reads CASSTPTVMNTEAFF. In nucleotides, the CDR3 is TGTGCCAGCAGCACTCCGACGGTCATGAACACTGAAGCTTTCTTT.

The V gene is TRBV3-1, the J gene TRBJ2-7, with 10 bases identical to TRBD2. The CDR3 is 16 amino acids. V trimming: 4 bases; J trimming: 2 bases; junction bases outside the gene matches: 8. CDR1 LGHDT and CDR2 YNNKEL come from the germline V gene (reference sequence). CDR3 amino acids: CASSLFLAGVPYEQYF. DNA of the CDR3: TGTGCCAGCAGCCTATTCCTAGCGGGAGTCCCCTACGAGCAGTACTTC.

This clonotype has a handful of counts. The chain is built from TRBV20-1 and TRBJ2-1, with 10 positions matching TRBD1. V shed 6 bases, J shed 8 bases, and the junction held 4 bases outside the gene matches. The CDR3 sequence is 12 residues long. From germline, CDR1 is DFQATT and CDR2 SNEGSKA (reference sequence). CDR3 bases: TGCAGTGCGATCGGGACAGGGGATGAGCAGTTCTTC. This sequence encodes CSAIGTGDEQFF.

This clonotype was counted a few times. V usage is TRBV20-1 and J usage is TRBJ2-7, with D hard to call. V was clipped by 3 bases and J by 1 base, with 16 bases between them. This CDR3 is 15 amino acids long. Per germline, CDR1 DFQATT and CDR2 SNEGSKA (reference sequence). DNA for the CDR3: TGCAGTGCTAGCCAAACCGACCCAAATTCCTACGAGCAGTACTTC. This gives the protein CSASQTDPNSYEQYF.

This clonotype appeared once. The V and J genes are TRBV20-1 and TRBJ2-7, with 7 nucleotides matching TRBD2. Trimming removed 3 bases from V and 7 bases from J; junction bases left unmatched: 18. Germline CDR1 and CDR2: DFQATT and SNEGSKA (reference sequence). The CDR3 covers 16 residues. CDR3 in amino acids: CSASGRVGGLYNEQYF. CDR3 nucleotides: TGCAGTGCTAGTGGAAGGGTGGGAGGGCTCTACAATGAGCAGTACTTC.

The CDR3 DNA reads TGTGCCAGCAGAGGACAGGGGGCCCTCTCCTACGAGCAGTACTTC. Protein product: CASRGQGALSYEQYF. V and J are TRBV2 and TRBJ2-7; TRBD1 matches at 11 bases. V lost 6 bases and J lost 0; bases outside the gene matches: 4. The germline V gene has CDR1 SNHLY and CDR2 FYNNEI. The CDR3 runs to 15 residues.

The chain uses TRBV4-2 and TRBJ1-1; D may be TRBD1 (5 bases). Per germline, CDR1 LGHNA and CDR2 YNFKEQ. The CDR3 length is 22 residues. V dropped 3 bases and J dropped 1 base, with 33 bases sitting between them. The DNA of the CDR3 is TGTGCCAGCAGCCAGGAAGACCTTATTGGGACCTACGGAGAATTGACGAACACTGAAGCTTTCTTT. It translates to CASSQEDLIGTYGELTNTEAFF.

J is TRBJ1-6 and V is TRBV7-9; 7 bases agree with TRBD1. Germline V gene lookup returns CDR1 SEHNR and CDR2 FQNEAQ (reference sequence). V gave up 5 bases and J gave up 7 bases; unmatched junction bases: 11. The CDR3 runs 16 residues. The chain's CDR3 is CASSDRGRGINSPLHF. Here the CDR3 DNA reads TGTGCCAGCAGCGACCGGGGCAGGGGGATAAATTCACCCCTCCACTTT.